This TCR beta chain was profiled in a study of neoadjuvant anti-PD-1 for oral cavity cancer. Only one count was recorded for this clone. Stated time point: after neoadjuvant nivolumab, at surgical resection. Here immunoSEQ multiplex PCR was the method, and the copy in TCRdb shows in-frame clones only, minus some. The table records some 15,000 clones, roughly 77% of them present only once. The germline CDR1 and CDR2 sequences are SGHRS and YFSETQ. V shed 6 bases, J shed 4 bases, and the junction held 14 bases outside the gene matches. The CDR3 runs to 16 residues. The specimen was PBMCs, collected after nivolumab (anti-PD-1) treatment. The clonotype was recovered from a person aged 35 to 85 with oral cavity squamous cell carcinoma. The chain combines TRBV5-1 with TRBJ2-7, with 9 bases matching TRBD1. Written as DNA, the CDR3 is TGCGCCAGCACCAAGGACCGGGACAGGGCCCCTTACGAGCAGTACTTC. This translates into CASTKDRDRAPYEQYF.